Below, 26 T cell receptor beta chains from the same sample are listed, as sequenced in a study of blood T cells in healthy people across ages. A second PCR, run for about 6 to 11 cycles, used a sample-barcoded 5' primer plus a J-beta primer mix. TCRdb reanalysed the 5' RACE reads using MiXCR and keeps one entry per CDR3 protein. The repertoire has about 970,000 distinct CDR3 sequences, approximately 50% of them found once; the top ten carry about 20%. Material: blood. These receptors were taken from a woman in her sixties or seventies in good health.

This clonotype was recorded a few times. V gene TRBV2 combines with J gene TRBJ1-2, with D possibly TRBD1 on 5 matching bases. Trimming removed 4 bases at V and 7 bases at J, with 7 bases between. CDR1 SNHLY and CDR2 FYNNEI come from the germline V gene. This CDR3 region has 11 residues. The CDR3 DNA is TGTGCCAGCAGTGCAGGGTTTGGCTACACCTTC. Protein: CASSAGFGYTF.

The rearrangement joins TRBV6-5 to TRBJ2-1; 11 positions match TRBD2. Germline CDR1 MNHEY, CDR2 SVGAGI. The CDR3 extends over 16 amino acids. V was clipped by 5 bases and J by 0 bases; unmatched bases: 3. The CDR3 DNA is TGTGCCAGCAGTACTAGCGGGAGCATCTCCTACAATGAGCAGTTCTTC. This encodes CASSTSGSISYNEQFF.

V and J are TRBV11-2 and TRBJ2-3, with a weak D call TRBD2 (7 bases). Per the germline V gene, CDR1 is SGHAT and CDR2 is FQNNGV. CDR3 length equals 17 residues. V shed 5 bases and J shed 2 bases, with 20 bases lying between them. CDR3 loop: CASSRGASGLHTDTQYF. DNA for the CDR3: TGTGCCAGCAGCCGGGGGGCTAGCGGCCTACACACAGATACGCAGTATTTT.

This clonotype showed up just a few times. The chain links TRBV7-2 to TRBJ1-2; 7 bases are a match to TRBD1. This CDR3 spans 13 amino acids. Germline V gives CDR1 SGHTA, CDR2 FQGNSA. Trimming removed 5 bases from V and 8 bases from J; junction bases left unmatched: 8. The DNA for the CDR3 is TGTGCCAGCAGCCCAGACAGGGAAGGGGGCTACACCTTC. Residues: CASSPDREGGYTF.

This clonotype appeared many times. The rearrangement links TRBV4-2 to TRBJ2-7; TRBD2 agrees at 12 bases. Unmatched junction bases numbered 3, after V lost 4 bases and J lost 2 bases. There are 15 residues in the CDR3. Germline V CDR1 and CDR2: LGHNA, YNFKEQ. CDR3 residues: CASSPGLAGTYEQYF. CDR3 DNA sequence: TGTGCCAGCAGCCCCGGACTAGCGGGAACCTACGAGCAGTACTTC.

V and J are TRBV4-1 and TRBJ2-4; possibly TRBD2 for D (5 bases). The ends were cut back, 3 bases at V and 9 bases at J, with 15 bases in the middle. The CDR3 loop spans 14 amino acids. Germline-derived CDR1 and CDR2 are MGHRA and YSYEKL. The CDR3 bases are TGCGCCAGCAGCCACGGGTATCTCGCGGGCATTCAGTACTTC. Amino acids: CASSHGYLAGIQYF.

The rearrangement uses TRBV6-2 or TRBV6-3 and TRBJ2-3, with 7 bases identical to TRBD2. Trimming took 5 bases from V and 0 from J; bases not matched to a gene: 5. Looked up from germline, CDR1 is MNHEY and CDR2 is SVGEGT. This CDR3 has 15 amino acids. The CDR3 coding sequence is TGTGCCAGCAGTCTACTAGCGTCTAGCACAGATACGCAGTATTTT. Its protein is CASSLLASSTDTQYF.

The CDR3 protein is CASSWGTSGGDTQYF. The CDR3 DNA sequence: TGCGCCAGCAGCTGGGGGACTAGCGGGGGAGATACGCAGTATTTT. The chain carries TRBV5-1 and TRBJ2-3; TRBD2 matches at 14 bases. The length of the CDR3 is 15 residues. J lost 5 bases, V lost 3 bases, and 2 bases had no gene match. Germline CDR1 is SGHRS and CDR2 is YFSETQ.

This clonotype has just a few counts. This rearrangement joins TRBV27 to TRBJ2-4; TRBD2 matches 7 bases. J gave up 3 bases and V 3 bases, and 2 bases lay outside the gene matches. CDR1 is MNHEY, CDR2 SMNVEV, per germline (reference sequence). There are 14 residues in the CDR3. Here the CDR3 reads CASSFGGIKNIQYF. The CDR3 nucleotides read TGTGCCAGCAGTTTCGGGGGGATCAAAAACATTCAGTACTTC.

This clonotype has only a few counts. The genes are TRBV29-1 and TRBJ2-5; weak D call: TRBD2 (5 bases). V was cut by 7 bases and J by 1 base, with 22 bases left in between. This CDR3 region has 16 residues. Germline CDR1 is SQVTM and CDR2 is ANQGSEA. The CDR3 nucleotides read TGCAGCGCCTACATGGTCGGGAAGGGTGGCCAAGAGACCCAGTACTTC. This gives the protein CSAYMVGKGGQETQYF.

This chain joins TRBV7-2 and TRBJ2-3; D not resolved. From germline, CDR1 is SGHTA and CDR2 FQGNSA. The CDR3 loop spans 14 amino acids. V was shortened by 0 bases and J by 2 bases, with 6 bases between the two germline ends. The CDR3 protein is CASSLAQITDTQYF. In DNA, the CDR3 is TGTGCCAGCAGCTTAGCCCAGATCACAGATACGCAGTATTTT.

The gene calls are TRBV7-6 and TRBJ2-5; D unclear. The tail of the sequence fits TRBJ2-7 better, so the J call may be wrong. Germline assignment: CDR1 SGHVS and CDR2 FNYEAQ. The CDR3 loop spans 14 amino acids. CDR3: CASSARAQVCEQYF. Written as DNA, the CDR3 is TGTGCCAGCAGCGCTAGAGCACAAGTCTGCGAGCAGTACTTC.

The chain links TRBV7-2 to TRBJ2-5; 15 bases line up with TRBD2. The CDR3 has 16 residues. The V gene's germline CDR1 is SGHTA and CDR2 FQGNSA. J was trimmed by 11 bases and V by 2 bases; bases with no gene match: 9. CDR3 sequence: CASSLRGTSGRYEQYF. The DNA of the CDR3 is TGTGCCAGCAGCTTAAGAGGGACTAGCGGGAGGTATGAGCAGTACTTC.

The chain couples TRBV5-1 to TRBJ2-5; 10 bases match TRBD1. The germline V gene has CDR1 SGHRS and CDR2 YFSETQ. Germline trimming cut 0 bases from V and 9 bases from J; bases unmatched to any gene: 5. The CDR3 consists of 14 residues. In nucleotides, the CDR3 is TGCGCCAGCAGCTTGGGGACAGGGGGACCGGCCCAGTACTTC. As protein: CASSLGTGGPAQYF. The whole variable domain, filled in from reference TRBV5-1 and TRBJ2-5, reads KAGVTQTPRYLIKTRGQQVTLSCSPISGHRSVSWYQQTPGQGLQFLFEYFSETQRNKGNFPGRFSGRQFSNSRSEMNVSTLELGDSALYLCASSLGTGGPAQYFGPGTRLLVL.

The chain couples TRBV5-1 to TRBJ2-7, with no clear D. The J call may be in error: the DNA end matches TRBJ2-5 better. CDR3 length: 15 amino acids. CDR1 SGHRS and CDR2 YFSETQ come from the germline V gene. The CDR3 protein is CASSLEGRSGETQYF. The DNA of the CDR3 is TGCGCCAGCAGCTTGGAGGGTCGATCCGGGGAGACCCAGTACTTC.

The rearrangement joins TRBV7-9 to TRBJ2-5; 7 bases map to TRBD1. The CDR3 has 17 residues. Germline V lookup: CDR1 SEHNR, CDR2 FQNEAQ (reference sequence). Trimming at V came to 2 bases and at J to 11 bases, leaving 20 bases not matched to a gene. CDR3 nucleotide sequence: TGTGCCAGCAGCTTATACCCGCCACAGGGGCGCGGGCATGAGCAGTACTTC. Amino acids: CASSLYPPQGRGHEQYF.

In its sample, this clonotype was seen once. This chain links TRBV5-1 with TRBJ2-1; maybe TRBD1 (7 bases). With 3 bases removed from V and 11 bases from J, the gap between germline ends came to 21 bases. This CDR3 comprises 15 residues. Germline assignment: CDR1 SGHRS and CDR2 YFSETQ. The CDR3, as DNA: TGCGCCAGCAGCTCGGAACCTGGGGGGACAGTTAAGCAGTTCTTC. This codes for CASSSEPGGTVKQFF. The full variable domain, completed using reference TRBV5-1 and TRBJ2-1, is KAGVTQTPRYLIKTRGQQVTLSCSPISGHRSVSWYQQTPGQGLQFLFEYFSETQRNKGNFPGRFSGRQFSNSRSEMNVSTLELGDSALYLCASSSEPGGTVKQFFGPGTRLTVL.

This sequence joins TRBV29-1 and TRBJ2-7; possibly TRBD2 for D (5 bases). Trimming took off 1 base at V and 0 bases at J, with 10 bases between the two ends. Germline V gene lookup returns CDR1 SQVTM and CDR2 ANQGSEA. This CDR3 has 14 residues. The CDR3 spells CSVEGSESSYEQYF. CDR3 DNA sequence: TGCAGCGTTGAAGGTAGCGAGAGCTCCTACGAGCAGTACTTC.

The chain links TRBV29-1 to TRBJ1-2; D is unclear. CDR1 is SQVTM, CDR2 ANQGSEA, per germline. V shed 4 bases and J shed 6 bases, with 12 bases lying between them. The CDR3 totals 12 residues. The CDR3 DNA reads TGCAGCGTTGCTGGCGATTATCATGGCTACACCTTC. It specifies CSVAGDYHGYTF.

This chain connects TRBV7-2 to TRBJ2-5; tentatively, D is TRBD1 (6 bases). This CDR3 has 15 amino acids. With 1 base removed from V and 1 base from J, the gap between germline ends came to 10 bases. Per germline, CDR1 SGHTA and CDR2 FQGNSA. CDR3 in DNA: TGTGCCAGCAGCTTAGACAGGGAACCCCAAGAGACCCAGTACTTC. It is translated as CASSLDREPQETQYF.

This chain connects TRBV7-9 to TRBJ2-3; 7 bases map to TRBD2. The germline V gene has CDR1 SEHNR and CDR2 FQNEAQ (reference sequence). The CDR3 is made up of 20 amino acids. Unmatched junction bases numbered 23, after V lost 2 bases and J lost 6 bases. The CDR3 protein is CASSLLAATVAGVPADTQYF. The DNA of the CDR3 is TGTGCCAGCAGCTTACTAGCAGCGACGGTGGCGGGAGTACCGGCGGATACGCAGTATTTT.

The rearrangement joins TRBV11-2 to TRBJ2-5, with TRBD2 matching over 13 bases. This CDR3 is 17 amino acids long. Germline CDR1 is SGHAT and CDR2 is FQNNGV. The V gene end was trimmed by 1 base and the J gene end by 11 bases; junction bases not matched to a gene: 13. CDR3 amino acids: CASSLALAGGRSNEQYF. The CDR3 bases are TGTGCCAGCAGCTTAGCACTAGCGGGAGGGCGGTCCAATGAGCAGTACTTC.

This sequence joins TRBV10-3 and TRBJ2-7; possibly TRBD1 or TRBD2 for D (5 bases each). CDR3 size: 14 residues. Trimming pared 4 bases from V and 5 bases from J, leaving 15 bases between. Germline lookup yields CDR1 ENHRY and CDR2 SYGVKD. The CDR3 protein is CAISASGPVDEQYF. DNA for the CDR3: TGTGCCATCAGTGCGTCGGGGCCAGTCGACGAGCAGTACTTC.

The rearrangement joins TRBV4-3 to TRBJ2-7, with D unclear. Per the germline V gene, CDR1 is LGHNA and CDR2 is YSLEER. This CDR3 is 13 amino acids long. V lost 1 base and J 6 bases, leaving 10 bases between the germline ends. Here the CDR3 DNA reads TGCGCCAGCAGCCAAGCCTACAACTGCGAGCAGTACTTC. Translation: CASSQAYNCEQYF.

This chain uses TRBV3-1 with TRBJ1-6; no clear D. V was pared by 0 bases and J by 10 bases, with 7 bases between. Germline values: CDR1 LGHDT, CDR2 YNNKEL (reference sequence). CDR3 length equals 13 residues. CDR3 coding DNA: TGTGCCAGCAGCCAAGACCCAGAATCACCCCTCCACTTT. This sequence encodes CASSQDPESPLHF.

This chain joins TRBV7-3 and TRBJ2-5, with a weak D call TRBD2 (5 bases). The J call may be incorrect, as the DNA end agrees better with TRBJ2-7. CDR3 length: 14 residues. Germline loops: CDR1 SGHTA, CDR2 FQGTGA. The DNA of the CDR3 is TGTGCCAGCAGCAAATTGGGCAGGAGGTACGAGCAGTACTTC. Protein product: CASSKLGRRYEQYF.